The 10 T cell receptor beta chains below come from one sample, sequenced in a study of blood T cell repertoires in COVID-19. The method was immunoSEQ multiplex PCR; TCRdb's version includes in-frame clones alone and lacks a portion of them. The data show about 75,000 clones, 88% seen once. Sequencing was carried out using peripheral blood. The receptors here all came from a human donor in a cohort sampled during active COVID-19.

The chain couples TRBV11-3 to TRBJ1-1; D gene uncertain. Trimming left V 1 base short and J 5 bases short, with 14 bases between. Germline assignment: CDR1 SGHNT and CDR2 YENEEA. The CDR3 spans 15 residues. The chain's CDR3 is CASSLAGRSGTEAFF. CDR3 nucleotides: TGTGCCAGCAGCTTAGCTGGCAGGTCGGGAACTGAAGCTTTCTTT.

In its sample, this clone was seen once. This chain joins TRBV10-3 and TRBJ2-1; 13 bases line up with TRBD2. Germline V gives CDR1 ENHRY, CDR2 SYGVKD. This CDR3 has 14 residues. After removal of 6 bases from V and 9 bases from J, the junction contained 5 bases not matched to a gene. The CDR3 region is CAIRPGLAGLEQFF. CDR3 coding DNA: TGTGCCATCAGACCGGGACTAGCGGGGCTTGAGCAGTTCTTC.

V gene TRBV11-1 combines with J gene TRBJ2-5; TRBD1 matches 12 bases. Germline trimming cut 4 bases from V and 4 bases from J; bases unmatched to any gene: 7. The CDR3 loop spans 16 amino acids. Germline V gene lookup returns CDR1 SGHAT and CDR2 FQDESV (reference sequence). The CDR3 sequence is CASSSPGQGARETQYF. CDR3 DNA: TGTGCCAGCAGCTCACCGGGACAGGGGGCGCGAGAGACCCAGTACTTC.

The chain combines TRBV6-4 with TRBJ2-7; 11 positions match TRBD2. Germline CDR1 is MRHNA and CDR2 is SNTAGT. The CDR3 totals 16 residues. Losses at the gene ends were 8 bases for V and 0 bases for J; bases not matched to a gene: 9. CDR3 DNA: TGTGCCAGCCCGGGACTAGCGGTGTCTGTCTCCTACGAGCAGTACTTC. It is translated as CASPGLAVSVSYEQYF.

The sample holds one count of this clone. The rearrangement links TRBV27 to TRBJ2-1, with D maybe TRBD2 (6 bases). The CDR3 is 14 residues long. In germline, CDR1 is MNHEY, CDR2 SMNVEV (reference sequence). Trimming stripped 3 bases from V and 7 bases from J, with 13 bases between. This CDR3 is CASSFRERLNEQFF. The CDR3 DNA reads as TGTGCCAGCAGTTTCCGGGAGCGACTTAATGAGCAGTTCTTC.

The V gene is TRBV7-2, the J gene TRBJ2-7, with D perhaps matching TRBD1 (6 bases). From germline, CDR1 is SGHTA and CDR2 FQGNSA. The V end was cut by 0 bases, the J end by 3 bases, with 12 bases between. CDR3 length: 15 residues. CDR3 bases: TGTGCCAGCAGCTTAGCCTTAGGACAGAGCTACGAGCAGTACTTC. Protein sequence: CASSLALGQSYEQYF.

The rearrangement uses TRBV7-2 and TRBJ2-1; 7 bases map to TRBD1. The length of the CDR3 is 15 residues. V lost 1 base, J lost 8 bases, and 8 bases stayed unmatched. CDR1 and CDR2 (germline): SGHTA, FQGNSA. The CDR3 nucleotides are TGTGCCAGCAGCTTAGAGCAGGGGGTCTGGTATGAGCAGTTCTTC. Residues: CASSLEQGVWYEQFF.

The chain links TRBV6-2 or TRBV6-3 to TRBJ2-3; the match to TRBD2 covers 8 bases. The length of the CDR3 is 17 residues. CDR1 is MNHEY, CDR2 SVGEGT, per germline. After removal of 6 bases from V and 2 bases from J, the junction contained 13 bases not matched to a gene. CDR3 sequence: CASSKRTSSLITDTQYF. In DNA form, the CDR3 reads TGTGCCAGCAGCAAACGGACTAGCTCATTGATCACAGATACGCAGTATTTT.

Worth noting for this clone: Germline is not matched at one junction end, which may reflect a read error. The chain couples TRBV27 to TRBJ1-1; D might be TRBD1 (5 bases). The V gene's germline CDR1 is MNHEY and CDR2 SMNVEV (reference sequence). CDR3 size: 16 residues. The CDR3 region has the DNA TGTGCCAGCAGTGTATCCCAGGGTGAGTGGAACACTGAAGCTTTCTTT. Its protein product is CASSVSQGEWNTEAFF.

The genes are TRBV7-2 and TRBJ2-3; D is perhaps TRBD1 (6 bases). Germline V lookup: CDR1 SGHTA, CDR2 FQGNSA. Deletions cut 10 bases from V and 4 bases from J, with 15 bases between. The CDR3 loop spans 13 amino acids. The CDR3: CATWGLLADTQYF. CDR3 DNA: TGTGCCACCTGGGGGCTACTTGCAGATACGCAGTATTTT. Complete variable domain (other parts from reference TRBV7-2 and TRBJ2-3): GAGVSQSPSNKVTEKGKDVELRCDPISGHTALYWYRQSLGQGLEFLIYFQGNSAPDKSGLPSDRFSAERTGGSVSTLTIQRTQQEDSAVYLCATWGLLADTQYFGPGTRLTVL.